Listed below are T cell receptor beta chains from one sample, sequenced in a study of OX40 agonist ivuxolimab in advanced cancers. Repertoires were generated with immunoSEQ multiplex PCR, while TCRdb's copy carries only in-frame clones and drops some. The top ten clones hold 5.5% to 7.5% of a sample with about 50,000 clones, around 90% of them seen once. The sample here was CD4+ or CD8+ T cells sorted from blood, taken in a trial of the OX40 agonist ivuxolimab. These receptors were obtained from an adult with an advanced solid tumor such as melanoma, head and neck, liver or kidney cancer. CDR3s include the opening cysteine and the closing phenylalanine or tryptophan. D genes are given only for firm matches. Where a row states a size, it is once, few, many or the class of an expanded clone; other rows omit it.

once	14	TRBD2	TRBV19	TRBJ2-7	CASTMTSGIGEQYF	TGTGCCAGTACTATGACTAGCGGGATTGGGGAGCAGTACTTC
.	13	TRBD2	TRBV7-2	TRBJ2-1	CASSFSGRNEQFF	TGTGCCAGCAGCTTCAGCGGGAGAAATGAGCAGTTCTTC
.	15	.	TRBV4-1	TRBJ1-1	CASSQDLGPGTEAFF	TGCGCCAGCAGCCAAGATCTGGGACCGGGCACTGAAGCTTTCTTT
.	15	.	TRBV28	TRBJ2-2	CASSLIGIYTGELFF	TGTGCCAGCAGTTTAATAGGGATTTACACCGGGGAGCTGTTTTTT
.	19	.	TRBV19	TRBJ1-5	CASSSTTGPGDYSNQPQHF	TGTGCCAGTAGTTCCACTACAGGCCCGGGGGATTATAGCAATCAGCCCCAGCATTTT
.	16	TRBD2	TRBV9	TRBJ2-3	CASSVEVAGGTDTQYF	TGTGCCAGCAGCGTAGAGGTAGCGGGGGGGACAGATACGCAGTATTTT
once	17	TRBD1	TRBV5-1	TRBJ2-1	CASSSGVSGGSYNEQFF	TGCGCCAGCAGCTCAGGAGTTTCAGGGGGTTCCTACAATGAGCAGTTCTTC
once	15	.	TRBV27	TRBJ1-3	CASSDRDAGVNTIYF	TGTGCCAGCAGCGACCGGGATGCAGGGGTAAACACCATATATTTT
.	17	TRBD1	TRBV7-9	TRBJ2-1	CASSLVRGSWLDNEQFF	TGTGCCAGCAGCTTAGTCAGGGGGTCCTGGCTAGACAATGAGCAGTTCTTC
.	15	.	TRBV1	TRBJ2-2	CTSSPGQGAVGELFF	TGCACCAGCAGCCCCGGACAGGGGGCGGTCGGGGAGCTGTTTTTT
.	13	.	TRBV7-9	TRBJ2-5	CASSLSRDETQYF	TGTGCCAGCAGCTTGTCCAGGGACGAGACCCAGTACTTC
.	14	.	TRBV7-9	TRBJ2-3	CALQDRTSTDTQYF	TGTGCCCTCCAAGACAGGACTAGCACAGATACGCAGTATTTT
.	16	.	TRBV9	TRBJ2-3	CASTSSTITSTDTQYF	TGTGCCAGCACCAGTTCGACTATTACTAGCACAGATACGCAGTATTTT
.	14	TRBD2	TRBV6-1	TRBJ2-2	CASIKRGDTGELFF	TGTGCCAGCATAAAGCGGGGGGACACCGGGGAGCTGTTTTTT
.	14	TRBD2	TRBV4-1	TRBJ2-5	CASSPRSGGETQYF	TGCGCCAGCAGCCCACGAAGCGGGGGAGAGACCCAGTACTTC
.	14	TRBD2	TRBV30	TRBJ2-1	CAWSEGAGSHEQFF	TGTGCCTGGAGTGAGGGAGCGGGATCCCATGAGCAGTTCTTC
once	14	.	TRBV7-2	TRBJ1-4	CASSLVGGDEKLFF	TGTGCCAGCAGCTTAGTTGGGGGAGATGAAAAACTGTTTTTT
.	15	TRBD1	TRBV5-1	TRBJ1-2	CASSPALTGAYGYTF	TGCGCCAGCAGCCCCGCATTGACAGGGGCCTATGGCTACACCTTC
.	12	TRBD2	TRBV29-1	TRBJ2-1	CSVQAREDEQFF	TGCAGCGTTCAAGCGCGGGAGGATGAGCAGTTCTTC
.	16	TRBD1	TRBV7-7	TRBJ2-1	CASSYSQGSSYNEQFF	TGTGCCAGCAGCTACTCACAGGGGAGCTCCTACAATGAGCAGTTCTTC
.	16	TRBD2	TRBV4-1	TRBJ2-1	CASSQVTGGPYNEQFF	TGCGCCAGCAGCCAAGTTACGGGGGGGCCCTACAATGAGCAGTTCTTC
.	15	.	TRBV7-6	TRBJ1-3	CASSVGPFSGNTIYF	TGTGCCAGCAGTGTGGGGCCTTTCTCTGGAAACACCATATATTTT
once	13	.	TRBV18	TRBJ1-5	CASSPGGNQPQHF	TGTGCCAGCTCACCAGGGGGGAATCAGCCCCAGCATTTT
.	14	.	TRBV19	TRBJ1-1	CASSIGGLNTEAFF	TGTGCCAGTAGTATCGGGGGCTTGAACACTGAAGCTTTCTTT
.	14	TRBD1	TRBV11-2	TRBJ1-2	CASSLGGTAYGYTF	TGTGCCAGCAGCTTAGGGGGGACAGCCTATGGCTACACCTTC
.	11	.	TRBV5-4	TRBJ1-1	CASSFGGEAFF	TGTGCCAGCAGCTTTGGAGGGGAAGCTTTCTTT
.	13	.	TRBV5-4	TRBJ1-5	CASSADSNQPQHF	TGTGCCAGCAGCGCGGATAGCAATCAGCCCCAGCATTTT
.	15	.	TRBV28	TRBJ2-1	CASIGWLRTNNEQFF	TGTGCCAGCATCGGTTGGTTGAGGACGAACAATGAGCAGTTCTTC
.	13	TRBD2	TRBV29-1	TRBJ2-1	CSARGGPHNEQFF	TGCAGCGCCCGGGGGGGGCCTCATAATGAGCAGTTCTTC
.	15	.	TRBV11-2	TRBJ1-2	CASSLGVPSNYGYTF	TGTGCCAGCAGCTTGGGAGTCCCCTCTAACTATGGCTACACCTTC
once	17	.	TRBV15	TRBJ2-1	CATSRDGVTGAYNEQFF	TGTGCCACCAGCAGAGACGGGGTAACAGGAGCCTACAATGAGCAGTTCTTC
.	18	TRBD1	TRBV7-6	TRBJ2-6	CASSLEGANQAGANVLTF	TGTGCCAGCAGCTTAGAGGGGGCTAATCAAGCTGGGGCCAACGTCCTGACTTTC
.	14	.	TRBV2	TRBJ1-6	CASSDEAGPAPLHF	TGTGCCAGCAGTGACGAGGCAGGCCCGGCACCCCTCCACTTT
once	14	.	TRBV5-6	TRBJ1-1	CASSLTWGSSEAFF	TGTGCCAGCAGCCTCACCTGGGGGTCTTCTGAAGCTTTCTTT
.	15	.	TRBV14	TRBJ2-3	CASSPYLDSTDTQYF	TGTGCCAGCAGCCCCTACTTGGACAGCACAGATACGCAGTATTTT
.	17	.	TRBV5-6	TRBJ2-1	CASSLWVQPVGYNEQFF	TGTGCCAGCAGCTTGTGGGTGCAGCCAGTCGGATACAATGAGCAGTTCTTC